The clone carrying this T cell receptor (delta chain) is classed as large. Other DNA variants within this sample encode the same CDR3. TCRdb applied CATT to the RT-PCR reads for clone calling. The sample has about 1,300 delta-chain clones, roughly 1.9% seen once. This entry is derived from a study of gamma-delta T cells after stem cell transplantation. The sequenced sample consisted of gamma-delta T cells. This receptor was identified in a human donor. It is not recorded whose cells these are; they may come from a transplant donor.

CDR3 sequence (DNA): TGTGCCTGTGACACCGTCGTACTGGGGGTTACGAGCTCCTGGGACACCCGACAGATGTTTTTC. It yields the protein CACDTVVLGVTSSWDTRQMFF. This sequence joins TRDV2 and TRDJ3, with TRDD3 matching over 8 bases. V was pared by 0 bases and J by 0 bases, with 12 bases of the junction left unmatched. CDR3 length equals 21 residues. CDR1 is GEAIGNYY, CDR2 EKD, per germline.